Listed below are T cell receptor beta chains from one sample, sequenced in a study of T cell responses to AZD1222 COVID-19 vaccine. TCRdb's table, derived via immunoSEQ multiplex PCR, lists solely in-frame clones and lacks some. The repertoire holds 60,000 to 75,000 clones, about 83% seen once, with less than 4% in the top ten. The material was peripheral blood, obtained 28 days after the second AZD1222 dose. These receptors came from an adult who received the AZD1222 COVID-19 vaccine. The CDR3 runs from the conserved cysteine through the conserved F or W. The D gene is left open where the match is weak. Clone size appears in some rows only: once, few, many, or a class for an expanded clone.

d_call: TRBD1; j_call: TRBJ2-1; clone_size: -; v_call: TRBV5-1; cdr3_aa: CASSLAPTGAAYNEQFF
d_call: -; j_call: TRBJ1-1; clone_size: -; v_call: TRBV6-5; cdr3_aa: CASRSLGWNTEAFF
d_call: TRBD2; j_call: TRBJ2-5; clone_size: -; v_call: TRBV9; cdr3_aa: CASTRAALAGVGGETQYF
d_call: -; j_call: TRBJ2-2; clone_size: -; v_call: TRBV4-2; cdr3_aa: CASSQDYSNTGELFF
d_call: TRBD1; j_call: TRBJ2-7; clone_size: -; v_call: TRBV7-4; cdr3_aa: CASSWGADRGDEQYF
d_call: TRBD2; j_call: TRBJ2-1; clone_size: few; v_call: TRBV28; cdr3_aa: CASSSHGLAGGFNEQFF
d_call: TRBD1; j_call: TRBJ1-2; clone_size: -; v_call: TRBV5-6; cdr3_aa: CASSFGQANYGYTF
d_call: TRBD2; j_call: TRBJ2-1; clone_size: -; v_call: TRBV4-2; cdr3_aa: CASSQFLAGGSSYNEQFF
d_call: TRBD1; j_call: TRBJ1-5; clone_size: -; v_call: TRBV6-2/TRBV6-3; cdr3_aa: CASSRRTGTSNQPQHF
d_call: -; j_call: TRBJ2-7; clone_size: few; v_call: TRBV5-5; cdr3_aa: CASRHRAGAGEQYF
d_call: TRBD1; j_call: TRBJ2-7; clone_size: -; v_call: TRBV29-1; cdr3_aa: CSVGEMLRQGVPYEQYF
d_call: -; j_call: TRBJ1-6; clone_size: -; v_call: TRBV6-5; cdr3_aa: CASITSGVVNSPLHF
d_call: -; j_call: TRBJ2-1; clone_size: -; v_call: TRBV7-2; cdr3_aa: CASSLVFGDTSSFF
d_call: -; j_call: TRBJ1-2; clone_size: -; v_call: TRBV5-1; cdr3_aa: CASSKDGGYGYTF
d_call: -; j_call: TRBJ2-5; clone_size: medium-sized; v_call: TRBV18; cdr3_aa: CASSPEETQYF
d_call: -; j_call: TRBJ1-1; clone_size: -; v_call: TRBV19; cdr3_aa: CASSSERNTEAFF
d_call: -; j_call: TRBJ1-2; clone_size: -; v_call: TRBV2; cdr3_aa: CASKRDGNYGYTF
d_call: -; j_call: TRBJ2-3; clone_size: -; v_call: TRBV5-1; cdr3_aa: CASSFQESTDTQYF
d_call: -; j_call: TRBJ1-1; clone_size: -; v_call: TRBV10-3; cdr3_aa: CAISEQVAAGEAFF
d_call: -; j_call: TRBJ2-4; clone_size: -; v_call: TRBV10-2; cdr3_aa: CASSETGAGNIQYF
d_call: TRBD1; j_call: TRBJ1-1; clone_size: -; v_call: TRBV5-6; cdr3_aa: CASSDRDRWAFF
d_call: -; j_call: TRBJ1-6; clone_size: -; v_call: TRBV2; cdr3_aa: CASSERQGEDPPHF
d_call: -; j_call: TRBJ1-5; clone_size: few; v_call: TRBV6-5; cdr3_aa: CASSYAGPDNDQPQHF
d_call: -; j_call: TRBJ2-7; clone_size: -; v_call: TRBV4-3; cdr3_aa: CASSQESGYEQYF
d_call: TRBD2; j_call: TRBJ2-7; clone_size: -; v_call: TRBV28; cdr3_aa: CASSLPGGGFSGVGEQYF
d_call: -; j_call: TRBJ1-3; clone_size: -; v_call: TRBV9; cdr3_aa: CASSVDPSSGNTIYF
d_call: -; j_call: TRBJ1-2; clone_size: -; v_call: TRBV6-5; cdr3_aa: CASSTSYSSNYGYTF
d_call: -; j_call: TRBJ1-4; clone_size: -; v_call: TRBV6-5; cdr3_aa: CASSFGQTNEKLFF
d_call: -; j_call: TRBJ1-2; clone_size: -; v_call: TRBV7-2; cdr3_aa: CASSTNSSPYGYTF
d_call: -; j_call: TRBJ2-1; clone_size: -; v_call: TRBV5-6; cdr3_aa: CASRSRGRGSYNEQFF
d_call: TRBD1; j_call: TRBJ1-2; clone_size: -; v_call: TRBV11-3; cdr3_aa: CASSLEVLGGSNGYTF
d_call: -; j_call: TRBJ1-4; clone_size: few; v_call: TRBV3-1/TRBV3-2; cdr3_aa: CASRLSTVNEKLFF
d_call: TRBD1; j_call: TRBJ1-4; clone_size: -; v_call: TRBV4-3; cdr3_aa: CASSQGDRDYEKLFF